This TCR beta chain is drawn from a study of CD8+ T cells in alopecia areata. The table lists this clone with a few counts. Its target is not known. The treatment was: oral pan-JAK inhibitor, 5-10 mg twice daily. CDR3 length: 15 amino acids. Germline V lookup: CDR1 MGHRA, CDR2 YSYEKL. The ends lost 4 bases at V and 7 bases at J; junction bases unmatched: 8. Once RNA had been extracted, it was reverse transcribed into cDNA to act as the sequencing template. The method was immunoSEQ multiplex PCR; TCRdb's version includes in-frame clones alone and lacks a portion of them. The repertoire includes 75,000 to 80,000 clones, approximately 70% of them detected once, and around 22% sits in the top ten. Study-wide results and caveats: Tofacitinib yielded significantly lower scalp clonality and fewer expanded CD8+ clones among the top 100.

The clonotype was recovered from a human donor with alopecia areata. This rearrangement joins TRBV4-1 to TRBJ2-7, with TRBD1 matching over 12 bases. The specimen comprised CD8+ T cells sorted from blood, sampled at week 24, from a patient treated with tofacitinib. The DNA of the CDR3 is TGCGCCAGCAGCCTTCCGGGACAGGGGGCCTTAGAGCAGTACTTC. This sequence encodes CASSLPGQGALEQYF.